Below are 18 T cell receptor beta chains sequenced from a single sample in a study of graft-versus-host responses after intestinal transplantation. TCRdb keeps only in-frame clones here, not all; method: immunoSEQ multiplex PCR. The sample lists approximately 74,000 clones; 92% were seen once. The sequenced sample was PBMCs, obtained 98 days after intestinal transplantation. These receptors originate from a human patient who received an intestinal transplant, so some T cells may come from the graft donor.

The chain carries TRBV4-1 and TRBJ2-7; no reliable D call. The V gene's germline CDR1 is MGHRA and CDR2 YSYEKL. V lost 1 base to trimming and J lost 0 bases, with 10 bases between them. The CDR3 contains 15 residues. This CDR3 is CASSQVHGDSYEQYF. The CDR3 DNA sequence: TGCGCCAGCAGCCAAGTACATGGTGACTCCTACGAGCAGTACTTC.

The chain is built from TRBV7-8 and TRBJ2-7; D gene ambiguous. V was trimmed by 5 bases and J by 3 bases, leaving 14 bases between them. Germline lookup yields CDR1 SGHVS and CDR2 FQNEAQ. CDR3 length equals 14 residues. The CDR3 loop reads CASSAVGIYYEQYF. CDR3 nucleotide sequence: TGTGCCAGCAGCGCCGTGGGGATCTACTACGAGCAGTACTTC.

J is TRBJ2-3 and V is TRBV9; D could derive from TRBD1 or TRBD2 (5 bases each). Trimming cost V 2 bases and J 2 bases, with 12 bases left between them. The germline V gene encodes CDR1 SGDLS and CDR2 YYNGEE. There are 15 residues in the CDR3. The CDR3: CASSVSGTHTDTQYF. In DNA, the CDR3 is TGTGCCAGCAGCGTCTCAGGGACCCACACAGATACGCAGTATTTT.

This chain joins TRBV4-1 and TRBJ2-3; D possibly corresponds to TRBD1 (5 bases). This CDR3 has 16 residues. The germline CDR1 and CDR2 sequences are MGHRA and YSYEKL. Trimming left V 0 bases short and J 1 base short, with 11 bases between. CDR3 bases: TGCGCCAGCAGCCAAGATGCCGGCAGGGGCACAGATACGCAGTATTTT. It specifies CASSQDAGRGTDTQYF.

The CDR3 reads CASGGQLNTGELFF. The CDR3 DNA sequence: TGTGCCAGCGGGGGGCAGTTGAATACCGGGGAGCTGTTTTTT. The gene calls are TRBV27 and TRBJ2-2; possibly TRBD1 or TRBD2 for D (6 bases each). CDR1 is MNHEY, CDR2 SMNVEV, per germline (reference sequence). Trimming took off 8 bases at V and 5 bases at J, with 15 bases between the two ends. This CDR3 comprises 14 residues.

This rearrangement joins TRBV7-9 to TRBJ2-1, with 10 bases aligning to TRBD2. The CDR3 spans 15 residues. Germline lookup yields CDR1 SEHNR and CDR2 FQNEAQ (reference sequence). The J segment lost 4 bases and the V segment lost 5 bases, leaving 5 bases of the junction unmatched. CDR3 coding DNA: TGTGCCAGCAGCCCCGGGACTAGCGATTACAATGAGCAGTTCTTC. This encodes CASSPGTSDYNEQFF.

The J gene is TRBJ2-2, the V gene TRBV30; the D is unclear. Germline assignment: CDR1 GTSNPN and CDR2 SVGIG (reference sequence). The ends were cut back, 1 base at V and 2 bases at J, with 17 bases in the middle. The CDR3 has 17 residues. The CDR3 reads CAWSDGRLGSNTGELFF. The DNA for the CDR3 is TGTGCCTGGAGTGATGGCAGGTTGGGAAGTAACACCGGGGAGCTGTTTTTT.

The chain couples TRBV2 to TRBJ2-7; TRBD1 or TRBD2 may be the D gene (7 bases each). This CDR3 is 14 amino acids long. Germline CDR1 reads SNHLY; CDR2 reads FYNNEI. Trimming took 3 bases from V and 4 from J, leaving 13 bases between them. This CDR3 is CASSDSGGVYEQYF. The CDR3 coding sequence is TGTGCCAGCAGTGACTCAGGGGGGGTTTACGAGCAGTACTTC.

V is TRBV10-2 and J is TRBJ1-5; TRBD1 matches at 9 bases. Germline CDR1 is WSHSY and CDR2 is SAAADI. Trimming cost V 3 bases and J 2 bases; bases outside gene matches: 5. There are 16 residues in the CDR3. The CDR3 DNA reads TGCGCCAGCAGTGACCCCACAGGGGGCGGCAATCAGCCCCAGCATTTT. Its protein is CASSDPTGGGNQPQHF.

This clone has only a few counts. The J gene is TRBJ2-4, the V gene TRBV7-8; the match to TRBD1 covers 10 bases. Germline CDR1 SGHVS, CDR2 FQNEAQ. V gave up 0 bases and J gave up 10 bases; unmatched junction bases: 3. The CDR3 loop spans 14 amino acids. Here the CDR3 DNA reads TGTGCCAGCAGCTTAGCAGGACAGGGGGGGATTCAGTACTTC. Its translation: CASSLAGQGGIQYF.

The rearrangement joins TRBV30 to TRBJ2-7, with D perhaps TRBD2 (6 bases). Deletions cut 1 base from V and 7 bases from J, with 8 bases between. The CDR3 consists of 11 residues. Germline V gene sequence: CDR1 GTSNPN, CDR2 SVGIG (reference sequence). CDR3 nucleotides: TGTGCCTGGAGTGCCGCGGGAGAGCAGTACTTC. Amino acid sequence: CAWSAAGEQYF.

This chain links TRBV5-1 with TRBJ2-1; the match to TRBD2 covers 15 bases. The CDR3 totals 17 residues. After removal of 4 bases from V and 6 bases from J, the junction contained 8 bases not matched to a gene. Germline V lookup: CDR1 SGHRS, CDR2 YFSETQ. The CDR3 nucleotides read TGCGCCAGCAGCGACCCGGGACTAGCGGGAGGAACCAATGAGCAGTTCTTC. Its translation is CASSDPGLAGGTNEQFF.

For the CDR3, the DNA is TGCGCCAGCAGCCAACAGGGTTCCCACGAGCAGTACTTC. This translates into CASSQQGSHEQYF. The V gene is TRBV4-1, the J gene TRBJ2-7; possibly TRBD1 for D (5 bases). Germline V lookup: CDR1 MGHRA, CDR2 YSYEKL. The ends were cut back, 2 bases at V and 5 bases at J, with 10 bases in the middle. The CDR3 is 13 amino acids.

Here the CDR3 reads CASSQDRSLAYEQYF. In DNA, the CDR3 is TGTGCCAGCAGCCAAGATAGAAGTCTCGCCTACGAGCAGTACTTC. This rearrangement joins TRBV4-2 to TRBJ2-7; D is uncertain. CDR3 length: 15 amino acids. Trimming cost V 0 bases and J 2 bases, with 11 bases left between them. The germline V gene encodes CDR1 LGHNA and CDR2 YNFKEQ.

The rearrangement uses TRBV29-1 and TRBJ1-1; TRBD1 is a possible D gene (6 bases). The CDR3 contains 15 residues. The V gene's germline CDR1 is SQVTM and CDR2 ANQGSEA. Trimming cost V 6 bases and J 1 base, with 18 bases left between them. The CDR3 sequence: CSVAFLGRGNTEAFF. DNA for the CDR3: TGCAGCGTCGCATTTTTGGGCAGGGGGAACACTGAAGCTTTCTTT.

V is TRBV6-5 and J is TRBJ1-5, with no clear D. With 2 bases removed from V and 7 bases from J, the gap between germline ends came to 15 bases. This CDR3 region has 15 residues. Germline V gene sequence: CDR1 MNHEY, CDR2 SVGAGI. The CDR3 DNA sequence: TGTGCCAGCAGTTACCCGCTTAGGGCGGGCCAGCCCCAGCATTTT. As protein: CASSYPLRAGQPQHF.

The V gene is TRBV6-5, the J gene TRBJ2-7, with TRBD1 matching over 7 bases. This CDR3 has 13 residues. Trimming removed 6 bases from V and 4 bases from J; junction bases left unmatched: 6. Germline V CDR1 and CDR2: MNHEY, SVGAGI. CDR3 sequence reads: CASSGTAVYEQYF. In DNA, the CDR3 is TGTGCCAGCAGCGGGACAGCTGTTTACGAGCAGTACTTC.

As to this clone: Other DNA sequences within the sample encode an identical CDR3. The chain carries TRBV9 and TRBJ2-2; weak D call: TRBD1 (5 bases). The CDR3 runs to 13 residues. Between the trimmed V and J ends, which lost 7 bases and 2 bases, there was a span of 9 bases. CDR1 and CDR2 from the germline V gene are SGDLS and YYNGEE. The CDR3 nucleotides read TGTGCCAGCCAAGGGGCAAACACCGGGGAGCTGTTTTTT. Its translation: CASQGANTGELFF.